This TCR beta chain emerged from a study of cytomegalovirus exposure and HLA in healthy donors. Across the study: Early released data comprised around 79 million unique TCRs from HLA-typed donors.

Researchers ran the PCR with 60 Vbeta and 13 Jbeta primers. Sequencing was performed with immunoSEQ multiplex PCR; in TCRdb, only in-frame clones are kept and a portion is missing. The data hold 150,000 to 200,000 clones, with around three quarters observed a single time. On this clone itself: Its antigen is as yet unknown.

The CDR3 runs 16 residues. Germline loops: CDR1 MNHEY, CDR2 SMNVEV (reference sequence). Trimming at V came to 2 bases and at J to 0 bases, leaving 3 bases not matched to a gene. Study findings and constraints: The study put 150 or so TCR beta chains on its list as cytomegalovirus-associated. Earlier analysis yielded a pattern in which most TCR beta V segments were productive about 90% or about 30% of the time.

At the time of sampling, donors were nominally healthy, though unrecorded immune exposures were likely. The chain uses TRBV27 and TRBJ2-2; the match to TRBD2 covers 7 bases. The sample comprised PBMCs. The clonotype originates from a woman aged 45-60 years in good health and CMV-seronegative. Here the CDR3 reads CASSLGTTSNTGELFF. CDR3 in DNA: TGTGCCAGCAGTTTAGGGACTACTTCGAACACCGGGGAGCTGTTTTTT.